The clone carrying this TCR beta chain was seen repeatedly, ten times or more. Its antigen is unidentified. The sample belongs to a study of Graves' ophthalmopathy and Graves' hyperthyroidism. At the level of the study: Pretreatment peripheral blood was obtained at initial diagnosis. Study-wide results and caveats: Blood also harbored most expanded thyroid clonotypes above 0.001 frequency. For predicting ophthalmopathy progression, the model had about 71% sensitivity and roughly 72% specificity.

The CDR3 has 13 residues. V shed 3 bases and J shed 4 bases, with 7 bases lying between them. Looked up from germline, CDR1 is SNHLY and CDR2 is FYNNEI. CDR3 regions of TCR beta were amplified from RNA transcripts. Investigators did first-round RT-PCR with HTBI primers, then second-round multiplex PCR. TCRdb fed the multiplex PCR reads into MiXCR, producing one record per CDR3 protein. The sample lists 650,000 to 900,000 distinct CDR3 sequences; 40% were seen once. From fresh peripheral blood, under 12 ml in volume, the PBMCs were obtained. The chain links TRBV2 to TRBJ1-5, with unresolved D. The source material was peripheral blood. The source is an adult man with Graves' ophthalmopathy. CDR3 sequence reads: CASSEDGNQPQHF. The CDR3 DNA is TGTGCCAGCAGTGAGGACGGAAATCAGCCCCAGCATTTT.